The 18 T cell receptor beta chains listed next were all sequenced from one sample in a study of read filtering for tumor transcriptome and immune sequencing. From roughly 390 ng of RNA, a library with molecular barcoded alpha/delta and beta/gamma adaptors was made. One entry per CDR3 protein, called by TCRdb with MiXCR from the reads. The sample shows 62,000 or so distinct CDR3 sequences, approximately 22% of them seen only once. The sequenced sample consisted of a population of CD138-negative cells sorted from bone marrow. The origin of the receptors is a donor at least 40 years old with multiple myeloma.

This sequence joins TRBV13 and TRBJ2-1, with unresolved D. Trimming took 5 bases from V and 8 from J, leaving 10 bases between them. The CDR3 has 12 amino acids. Per germline, CDR1 PRHDT and CDR2 FYEKMQ (reference sequence). The CDR3 spells CASSPQGYEQFF. The CDR3 DNA sequence: TGTGCCAGCAGCCCACAAGGGTATGAGCAGTTCTTC.

The chain carries TRBV4-1 and TRBJ2-3, with a weak D call TRBD2 (7 bases). CDR1 and CDR2 (germline): MGHRA, YSYEKL. Trimming stripped 4 bases from V and 6 bases from J, with 17 bases between. There are 15 residues in the CDR3. This CDR3 is CASSPTGLVPDTQYF. For the CDR3, the DNA is TGCGCCAGCAGCCCGACAGGACTAGTTCCCGATACGCAGTATTTT.

As regards this clonotype: One base away lies a much larger clone, so this may be a sequencing read error. This sequence joins TRBV27 and TRBJ2-7, with unresolved D. The CDR3 runs to 14 residues. V lost 4 bases and J 0 bases, leaving 10 bases between the germline ends. CDR1 and CDR2 (germline): MNHEY, SMNVEV (reference sequence). CDR3 DNA: TGTGCCAGCAGTTCCGATACTGCCTCCTACGAGCAGTACTTC. It is translated as CASSSDTASYEQYF.

This clonotype has at least ten counts. The chain links TRBV29-1 to TRBJ2-5; D is ambiguous. V was cut by 3 bases and J by 4 bases, with 12 bases left in between. The length of the CDR3 is 13 residues. The V gene's germline CDR1 is SQVTM and CDR2 ANQGSEA. DNA for the CDR3: TGCAGCGTTGACAGGTGGAGTGGAGAGACCCAGTACTTC. Protein: CSVDRWSGETQYF.

As to this clonotype: A read error is the likely source, as a far larger clone sits one nucleotide away. The CDR3 DNA reads TGTGCCTGCAGTTTATATCCAGAATACAATGAGCAGTTCTTC. Residues: CACSLYPEYNEQFF. The chain carries TRBV12-3 or TRBV12-4 and TRBJ2-1; D uncertain. CDR3 length equals 14 residues.

In its sample, this clonotype was seen many times. The chain is built from TRBV9 and TRBJ2-3, with a tentative D call TRBD1 (6 bases). CDR1 and CDR2 from the germline V gene are SGDLS and YYNGEE. Trimming removed 1 base from V and 3 bases from J, with 6 bases in between. The CDR3 is made up of 13 amino acids. Written as DNA, the CDR3 is TGTGCCAGCAGCGTACAGGGGACAGATACGCAGTATTTT. This codes for CASSVQGTDTQYF.

This clonotype has ten or more counts. The chain recombines TRBV6-5 with TRBJ2-3; D is uncertain. Between the trimmed V and J ends, which lost 0 bases and 3 bases, there was a span of 16 bases. The CDR3 loop spans 17 amino acids. Germline V gives CDR1 MNHEY, CDR2 SVGAGI. The CDR3 spells CASSYSGSHMGTDTQYF. The CDR3 bases are TGTGCCAGCAGTTACTCCGGCAGCCACATGGGTACAGATACGCAGTATTTT.

This clonotype was picked up a small number of times. This chain links TRBV12-3 or TRBV12-4 with TRBJ2-1; 15 bases fit TRBD2. V lost 4 bases and J lost 9; bases outside the gene matches: 4. The CDR3 consists of 15 residues. The CDR3 loop reads CASSWTSGGAIEQFF. CDR3 in DNA: TGTGCCAGCAGTTGGACTAGCGGGGGGGCCATTGAGCAGTTCTTC.

This clonotype was picked up many times. Its ends do not fully match the called genes, so a read error is possible. The chain couples TRBV29-1 to TRBJ2-1; D gene ambiguous. Germline assignment: CDR1 SQVTM and CDR2 ANQGSEA. CDR3 length: 14 amino acids. CDR3 loop: CSVKELSSYNEQFF. CDR3 nucleotide sequence: TGCAGCGTTAAAGAGTTAAGCTCCTACAATGAGCAGTTCTTC.

In its sample, this clonotype was seen many times. The chain carries TRBV30 and TRBJ2-7; 10 bases line up with TRBD2. V shed 2 bases, J shed 4 bases, and the junction held 11 bases outside the gene matches. Germline V lookup: CDR1 GTSNPN, CDR2 SVGIG (reference sequence). The CDR3 runs 16 residues. This CDR3 reads CAWSPPGTSALYEQYF. In nucleotides, the CDR3 is TGTGCCTGGAGTCCCCCCGGGACTAGCGCCCTTTACGAGCAGTACTTC. The whole variable domain, filled in from reference TRBV30 and TRBJ2-7, reads SQTIHQWPATLVQPVGSPLSLECTVEGTSNPNLYWYRQAAGRGLQLLFYSVGIGQISSEVPQNLSASRPQDRQFILSSKKLLLSDSGFYLCAWSPPGTSALYEQYFGPGTRLTVT.

Details on this clonotype: This clone may be a read error of a much larger clone one base away. The chain carries TRBV11-2 and TRBJ2-4; D not resolved. CDR3 size: 12 residues. Germline-derived CDR1 and CDR2 are SGHAT and FQNNGV. Here the CDR3 reads CASGLNPANKYF. The CDR3 nucleotides read TGTGCCAGCGGCTTAAACCCCGCCAACAAGTACTTC.

This clonotype was observed at least ten times. In nucleotides, the CDR3 is TGTGCCAGCAGCCGACTCTCTTCGGGGAACACCGGGGAGCTGTTTTTT. As protein: CASSRLSSGNTGELFF. The chain is built from TRBV11-2 and TRBJ2-2, with unresolved D. The length of the CDR3 is 16 residues. From germline, CDR1 is SGHAT and CDR2 FQNNGV. V shed 5 bases and J shed 1 base, with 14 bases lying between them.

This clonotype was seen more than once but under ten times. The chain carries TRBV7-2 and TRBJ2-5, with unresolved D. V was shortened by 3 bases and J by 2 bases, with 10 bases between the two germline ends. From germline, CDR1 is SGHTA and CDR2 FQGNSA. The CDR3 is 14 amino acids. In DNA form, the CDR3 reads TGTGCCAGCAGCTTGTGGGGTCGGCAAGAGACCCAGTACTTC. The encoded protein is CASSLWGRQETQYF.

This clonotype was picked up many times. The rearrangement joins TRBV19 to TRBJ2-3, with 7 bases aligning to TRBD1. This CDR3 comprises 16 residues. Germline V CDR1 and CDR2: LNHDA, SQIVND (reference sequence). With 3 bases clipped from V and 5 bases from J, the junction kept 11 bases outside the gene matches. Here the CDR3 DNA reads TGTGCCAGTAGTATCCAGCAAACAGGGGTGATAGATACGCAGTATTTT. This gives the protein CASSIQQTGVIDTQYF.

This clonotype is a singleton in its sample. V and J are TRBV12-3 or TRBV12-4 and TRBJ2-1, with TRBD2 identical over 7 bases. V dropped 5 bases and J dropped 7; count of bases not matched to a gene: 8. The CDR3 runs 14 residues. The CDR3 nucleotides read TGTGCCAGCAGTCCTAGCGGACGACGGAATGAGCAGTTCTTC. Its translation is CASSPSGRRNEQFF.

The gene calls are TRBV20-1 and TRBJ1-3, with D possibly TRBD1 on 5 matching bases. Germline assignment: CDR1 DFQATT and CDR2 SNEGSKA (reference sequence). V was cut by 5 bases and J by 2 bases, with 13 bases left in between. This CDR3 spans 14 amino acids. In DNA, the CDR3 is TGCAGTGCTCCCCTCGGAGGGGCTGGAAACACCATATATTTT. Translation gives CSAPLGGAGNTIYF.

This clonotype was observed many times. The chain carries TRBV6-1 and TRBJ2-5; D call uncertain. Germline V gives CDR1 MNHNS, CDR2 SASEGT. The CDR3 has 13 amino acids. Trimming took off 3 bases at V and 5 bases at J, with 10 bases between the two ends. CDR3 loop: CASSDLSPETQYF. CDR3 sequence (DNA): TGTGCCAGCAGTGACCTTTCCCCGGAGACCCAGTACTTC.

This clonotype came up a few times. CDR3 coding DNA: TGTGCCAGCAGCCCAGGGGTCTCCGACTATGGCTACACCTTC. As protein: CASSPGVSDYGYTF. J is TRBJ1-2 and V is TRBV7-8; a possible D gene is TRBD1 (6 bases). V was cut by 5 bases and J by 3 bases, with 13 bases left in between. Germline CDR1 SGHVS, CDR2 FQNEAQ. The CDR3 is made up of 14 amino acids. Together with reference TRBV7-8 and TRBJ1-2, the CDR3 gives the full variable domain: GAGVSQSPRYKVAKRGQDVALRCDPISGHVSLFWYQQALGQGPEFLTYFQNEAQLDKSGLPSDRFFAERPEGSVSTLKIQRTQQEDSAVYLCASSPGVSDYGYTFGSGTRLTVV.